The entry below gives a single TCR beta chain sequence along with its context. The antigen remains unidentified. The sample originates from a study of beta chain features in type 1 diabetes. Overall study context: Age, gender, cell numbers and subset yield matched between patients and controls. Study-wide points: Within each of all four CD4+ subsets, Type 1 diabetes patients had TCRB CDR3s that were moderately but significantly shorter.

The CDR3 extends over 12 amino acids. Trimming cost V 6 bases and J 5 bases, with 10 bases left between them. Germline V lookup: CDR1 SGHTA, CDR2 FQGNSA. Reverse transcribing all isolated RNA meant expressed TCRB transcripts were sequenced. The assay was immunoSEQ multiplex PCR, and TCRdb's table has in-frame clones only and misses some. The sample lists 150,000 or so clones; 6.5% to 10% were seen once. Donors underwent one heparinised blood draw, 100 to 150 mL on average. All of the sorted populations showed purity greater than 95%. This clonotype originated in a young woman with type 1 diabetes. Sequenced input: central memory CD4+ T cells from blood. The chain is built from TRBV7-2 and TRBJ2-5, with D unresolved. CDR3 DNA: TGTGCCAGCAGGCTGAATGAGGAGACCCAGTACTTC. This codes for CASRLNEETQYF.